Presented here are 30 T cell receptor beta chains from one specimen sequenced in a study of blood T cell repertoires in COVID-19. Some clones are missing from TCRdb's copy, which holds only in-frame ones; the method was immunoSEQ multiplex PCR. This sample has a few hundred thousand clones, with about nine tenths found just once. The sequencing input was peripheral blood. These receptors were collected from a man in his fifties with acute or convalescent COVID-19.

This chain joins TRBV7-9 and TRBJ2-3; D is uncertain. Between the trimmed V and J ends, which lost 8 bases and 0 bases, there was a span of 6 bases. The CDR3 is 12 amino acids. Germline V CDR1 and CDR2: SEHNR, FQNEAQ (reference sequence). The CDR3: CASSVSTDTQYF. CDR3 DNA: TGTGCCAGCTCCGTGAGCACAGATACGCAGTATTTT.

V and J are TRBV7-9 and TRBJ1-1; possibly TRBD1 for D (6 bases). V lost 5 bases and J lost 1, with 11 bases in between. CDR3 length equals 14 residues. Germline V gene lookup returns CDR1 SEHNR and CDR2 FQNEAQ (reference sequence). In DNA form, the CDR3 reads TGTGCCAGCAGCCCGGGACATAAGAACACTGAAGCTTTCTTT. It yields the protein CASSPGHKNTEAFF.

This chain connects TRBV14 to TRBJ2-7; no firm D call. CDR3 length: 14 residues. Germline assignment: CDR1 SGHDN and CDR2 FVKESK. Trimming shortened V by 3 bases and J by 4 bases, and 13 bases separated the two germline ends. The CDR3, as DNA: TGTGCCAGCAGCCAGTTTAGTATTTCGTACGAGCAGTACTTC. Encoded protein: CASSQFSISYEQYF.

The rearrangement uses TRBV18 and TRBJ2-5; possibly TRBD2 for D (6 bases). V lost 3 bases to trimming and J lost 5 bases, with 19 bases between them. The CDR3 extends over 16 amino acids. Germline values: CDR1 KGHSH, CDR2 LQKENI. The CDR3 DNA sequence: TGTGCCAGCTCACCCGGCGGGGCCCGACTTGGGGAGACCCAGTACTTC. Protein: CASSPGGARLGETQYF. The variable domain in full, completed from reference TRBV18 and TRBJ2-5, reads NAGVMQNPRHLVRRRGQEARLRCSPMKGHSHVYWYRQLPEEGLKFMVYLQKENIIDESGMPKERFSAEFPKEGPSILRIQQVVRGDSAAYFCASSPGGARLGETQYFGPGTRLLVL.

The J gene is TRBJ2-7, the V gene TRBV3-1 (or the pseudogene TRBV3-2); tentatively, D is TRBD2 (6 bases). V lost 4 bases, J lost 12 bases, and 22 bases lay in between. The germline V gene has CDR1 LGHDT and CDR2 YNNKEL (reference sequence). The length of the CDR3 is 14 residues. The CDR3 coding sequence is TGTGCCAGCAGCCCTGAGACTAGGTCCGGGCGACGGTACTTC. Translation gives CASSPETRSGRRYF.

The chain joins TRBV24-1 to TRBJ1-3; TRBD1 might be the D (6 bases). Trimming took off 0 bases at V and 1 base at J, with 24 bases between the two ends. Per the germline V gene, CDR1 is KGHDR and CDR2 is SFDVKD. The CDR3 runs to 21 residues. The CDR3 DNA is TGTGCCACCAGTGATTTGCATCACTATGTGGTCCGACAGGATTCTGGAAACACCATATATTTT. Translating gives CATSDLHHYVVRQDSGNTIYF.

This chain links TRBV7-9 with TRBJ2-3, with TRBD1 matching 9 bases. CDR1 SEHNR and CDR2 FQNEAQ come from the germline V gene (reference sequence). V shed 5 bases and J 3 bases; nucleotides not matched to a gene: 15. The CDR3 contains 18 residues. The CDR3 nucleotides are TGTGCCAGCAGCCCACGGACAGGGGACGACAATCCGACAGATACGCAGTATTTT. Amino acids: CASSPRTGDDNPTDTQYF.

The V gene is TRBV6-1, the J gene TRBJ1-5; D uncertain. The CDR3 runs to 16 residues. The V gene's germline CDR1 is MNHNS and CDR2 SASEGT. V was trimmed by 0 bases and J by 9 bases, leaving 18 bases between them. The CDR3 region has the DNA TGTGCCAGCAGTGAAGCCCACGGAGGGTTTTTGGGGCCCCAGCATTTT. Translated, it gives CASSEAHGGFLGPQHF.

V is TRBV5-1 and J is TRBJ2-7, with a possible D match to TRBD1 (6 bases). This CDR3 is 16 amino acids long. V was cut by 2 bases and J by 1 base, with 16 bases left in between. Germline V gene lookup returns CDR1 SGHRS and CDR2 YFSETQ. CDR3 coding DNA: TGCGCCAGCAGCTTCACAGACAGGACTTCGTCCTACGAGCAGTACTTC. Encoded protein: CASSFTDRTSSYEQYF.

The rearrangement joins TRBV30 to TRBJ2-7; TRBD1 might be the D (6 bases). The CDR3 spans 15 residues. Germline CDR1 and CDR2: GTSNPN and SVGIG (reference sequence). V lost 3 bases and J 5 bases, leaving 20 bases between the germline ends. CDR3 protein: CAWRKLQGLRDEQYF. CDR3 in DNA: TGTGCCTGGAGAAAACTTCAGGGGTTAAGGGACGAGCAGTACTTC.

The V gene is TRBV6-5, the J gene TRBJ2-4; D uncertain. The CDR3 covers 13 residues. Germline-derived CDR1 and CDR2 are MNHEY and SVGAGI. Trimming stripped 6 bases from V and 0 bases from J, with 6 bases between. This chain's CDR3 is CASSSGAKNIQYF. The CDR3 coding sequence is TGTGCCAGCAGCAGTGGAGCCAAAAACATTCAGTACTTC.

The rearrangement joins TRBV9 to TRBJ1-1, with 7 bases matching TRBD1. The J segment lost 5 bases and the V segment lost 3 bases, leaving 16 bases of the junction unmatched. The length of the CDR3 is 17 residues. Germline V gene data show CDR1 as SGDLS and CDR2 as YYNGEE. CDR3 region: CASSAPGTEIRGTEAFF. CDR3 nucleotides: TGTGCCAGCAGCGCACCCGGGACAGAAATTCGGGGGACTGAAGCTTTCTTT.

The chain is built from TRBV18 and TRBJ1-2, with a weak D call TRBD1 (6 bases). V was clipped by 3 bases and J by 8 bases, with 16 bases between them. The CDR3 loop spans 14 amino acids. The germline CDR1 and CDR2 sequences are KGHSH and LQKENI. The chain's CDR3 is CASSPSGGGKGYTF. The CDR3 DNA sequence: TGTGCCAGCTCACCGTCGGGAGGGGGAAAAGGCTACACCTTC.

This clone has more than one count but fewer than ten. This chain connects TRBV3-1 (or the pseudogene TRBV3-2) to TRBJ2-6; a weak D match, TRBD1 (6 bases). The V gene's germline CDR1 is LGHDT and CDR2 YNNKEL (reference sequence). CDR3 length: 16 residues. V lost 0 bases to trimming and J lost 4 bases, with 10 bases between them. The CDR3 loop is CASSQEWGLGANVLTF. CDR3 DNA sequence: TGTGCCAGCAGCCAAGAATGGGGGCTCGGGGCCAACGTCCTGACTTTC.

The chain employs TRBV11-2 and TRBJ2-7; 10 nucleotides line up with TRBD2. CDR3 length: 16 amino acids. CDR1 and CDR2 (germline): SGHAT, FQNNGV. The ends lost 1 base at V and 0 bases at J; junction bases unmatched: 3. CDR3 in DNA: TGTGCCAGCAGCTTAGGGGTAGCGGGGGGCTCCTACGAGCAGTACTTC. It codes for CASSLGVAGGSYEQYF.

The V gene is TRBV6-5, the J gene TRBJ1-6; TRBD1 aligns across 8 bases. With 6 bases clipped from V and 5 bases from J, the junction kept 3 bases outside the gene matches. CDR1 MNHEY and CDR2 SVGAGI come from the germline V gene. This CDR3 comprises 14 residues. The CDR3 protein is CASRRGQDNSPLHF. CDR3 in DNA: TGTGCCAGCAGGAGGGGACAGGATAATTCACCCCTCCACTTT.

CDR3 protein: CASKTTDNSPLHF. CDR3 DNA sequence: TGCGCCAGCAAGACGACAGATAATTCACCCCTCCACTTT. The chain combines TRBV5-1 with TRBJ1-6; perhaps TRBD1 as D (5 bases). The V gene lost 6 bases and the J gene lost 5 bases, with 9 bases spanning the gap. The CDR3 has 13 amino acids. In germline, CDR1 is SGHRS, CDR2 YFSETQ.

The rearrangement links TRBV4-2 to TRBJ2-7; 9 nucleotides align to TRBD1. The CDR3 totals 14 residues. The V and J ends lost 4 bases and 6 bases, in that order; junction bases with no gene match: 7. Germline CDR1 and CDR2: LGHNA and YNFKEQ. CDR3 amino acids: CASSPGTGYGEQYF. DNA of the CDR3: TGTGCCAGCAGCCCCGGGACAGGGTACGGCGAGCAGTACTTC.

CDR3 protein: CASSLGGRAEAFF. The CDR3 DNA follows: TGTGCCAGCAGCTTGGGCGGGAGGGCTGAAGCTTTCTTT. The chain employs TRBV11-2 and TRBJ1-1; no clear D. Trimming removed 3 bases from V and 6 bases from J, with 11 bases in between. There are 13 residues in the CDR3. Germline CDR1 SGHAT, CDR2 FQNNGV. Together with reference TRBV11-2 and TRBJ1-1, the CDR3 gives the full variable domain: EAGVAQSPRYKIIEKRQSVAFWCNPISGHATLYWYQQILGQGPKLLIQFQNNGVVDDSQLPKDRFSAERLKGVDSTLKIQPAKLEDSAVYLCASSLGGRAEAFFGQGTRLTVV.

The CDR3 nucleotides read TGCAGTGCTAGTTACGGGGGTACCTCGTTAGGGGAGCAGTACTTC. This translates into CSASYGGTSLGEQYF. The chain recombines TRBV20-1 with TRBJ2-7; D is perhaps TRBD2 (6 bases). V was pared by 3 bases and J by 7 bases, with 22 bases between. The germline CDR1 and CDR2 sequences are DFQATT and SNEGSKA (reference sequence). This CDR3 has 15 amino acids.

The CDR3 reads CASSYREVANEKLFF. In DNA, the CDR3 is TGTGCCAGCAGTTACCGAGAAGTAGCTAATGAAAAACTGTTTTTT. The rearrangement links TRBV6-7 to TRBJ1-4; unclear D gene. TRBV6-7 counts as an open reading frame of uncertain function. The CDR3 consists of 15 residues. V lost 2 bases, J lost 3 bases, and 10 bases lay in between.

The rearrangement links TRBV5-1 to TRBJ1-2; 10 nucleotides line up with TRBD1. Looked up from germline, CDR1 is SGHRS and CDR2 is YFSETQ. The CDR3 spans 14 residues. After removal of 0 bases from V and 6 bases from J, the junction contained 2 bases not matched to a gene. The chain's CDR3 is CASSLGQGANGYTF. The CDR3, as DNA: TGCGCCAGCAGCTTGGGACAGGGGGCAAATGGCTACACCTTC.

This clone was seen once. The CDR3 loop is CASSQDLTRRGETQYF. CDR3 DNA sequence: TGCGCCAGCAGCCAAGATCTTACTAGGAGAGGAGAGACCCAGTACTTC. V is TRBV4-1 and J is TRBJ2-5; possibly TRBD2 for D (5 bases). The CDR3 totals 16 residues. Germline CDR1 MGHRA, CDR2 YSYEKL. V was shortened by 0 bases and J by 4 bases, with 15 bases between the two germline ends.

The chain employs TRBV11-2 and TRBJ2-2, with 12 bases aligning to TRBD2. In germline, CDR1 is SGHAT, CDR2 FQNNGV. This CDR3 comprises 16 residues. J lost 7 bases, V lost 5 bases, and 8 bases had no gene match. The CDR3 protein is CASSLLAGGPDGELFF. CDR3 DNA: TGTGCCAGCAGCCTCCTAGCGGGGGGGCCCGACGGGGAGCTGTTTTTT. Based on the CDR3 plus reference TRBV11-2 and TRBJ2-2, the full variable domain is EAGVAQSPRYKIIEKRQSVAFWCNPISGHATLYWYQQILGQGPKLLIQFQNNGVVDDSQLPKDRFSAERLKGVDSTLKIQPAKLEDSAVYLCASSLLAGGPDGELFFGEGSRLTVL.

This clone appeared a single time. The rearrangement uses TRBV2 and TRBJ1-2; D remains ambiguous. Germline V gene data show CDR1 as SNHLY and CDR2 as FYNNEI. V shed 6 bases and J shed 5 bases, with 7 bases lying between them. This CDR3 is built from 11 residues. The CDR3 DNA reads TGTGCCAGCAGGGGGAGATATGGCTACACCTTC. It codes for CASRGRYGYTF.

The V and J genes are TRBV9 and TRBJ1-5; D possibly corresponds to TRBD1 (5 bases). V was cut by 3 bases and J by 4 bases, with 8 bases left in between. The CDR3 spans 13 residues. Per germline, CDR1 SGDLS and CDR2 YYNGEE. CDR3 nucleotide sequence: TGTGCCAGCAGCGGGGGCAGGAATCAGCCCCAGCATTTT. It codes for CASSGGRNQPQHF.

The CDR3 sequence: CATSDFAGELFF. The CDR3 nucleotides read TGTGCCACCAGTGATTTTGCGGGGGAGCTGTTTTTT. The gene calls are TRBV24-1 and TRBJ2-2; D is unresolved. Germline assignment: CDR1 KGHDR and CDR2 SFDVKD. The V end was cut by 1 base, the J end by 8 bases, with 4 bases between. This CDR3 contains 12 residues.

In DNA form, the CDR3 reads TGTGCCAGCAGTGAAGGAGGGACAGGGAATAATTCACCCCTCCACTTT. Translating gives CASSEGGTGNNSPLHF. This chain uses TRBV2 with TRBJ1-6; 9 bases fit TRBD1. This CDR3 is 16 amino acids long. The germline V gene has CDR1 SNHLY and CDR2 FYNNEI. The V and J ends lost 1 base and 5 bases, in that order; junction bases with no gene match: 3.

This chain joins TRBV11-2 and TRBJ1-6; TRBD1 aligns across 8 bases. Per germline, CDR1 SGHAT and CDR2 FQNNGV. The V gene end was trimmed by 5 bases and the J gene end by 10 bases; junction bases not matched to a gene: 13. The CDR3 length is 16 residues. This CDR3 is CASSPLSYRGGSPLHF. The CDR3 DNA follows: TGTGCCAGCAGCCCGCTTAGTTACAGGGGGGGCTCACCCCTCCACTTT.

This chain connects TRBV18 to TRBJ2-5; D gene ambiguous. Trimming took 8 bases from V and 1 from J, leaving 5 bases between them. The CDR3 is 11 residues long. The germline CDR1 and CDR2 sequences are KGHSH and LQKENI. CDR3 region: CASRGQETQYF. The CDR3 bases are TGTGCCAGCCGAGGCCAAGAGACCCAGTACTTC.